This record concerns one T cell receptor beta chain sequence. Its target is not known. These data are taken from a study of T cell repertoires in cytomegalovirus infection. TCRdb redid the calling of the reads with MiXCR, one entry per CDR3 protein. Among 700,000 to 900,000 distinct CDR3 sequences listed, around 29% were seen once. V gave up 4 bases and J gave up 0 bases; unmatched junction bases: 14. The CDR3 contains 19 residues. Germline V gene data show CDR1 as LGHNT and CDR2 as FRNRAP. The chain links TRBV12-5 to TRBJ1-4, with 7 bases matching TRBD1. Sequenced here: cultured CD8+ T cells from PBMCs, sampled from culture after CMV antigen stimulation. This TCR derives from a human donor in good health (CMV status not recorded). Some clones in this sample may be carry-over from other donors' samples. The CDR3 DNA sequence: TGTGCTAGTGGTTCTCGATGGCAGGGGGAACGGGCAACTAATGAAAAACTGTTTTTT. It yields the protein CASGSRWQGERATNEKLFF.